This note documents a single T cell receptor beta chain sequence. Its target is unknown. The primer mix had 60 Vbeta and 13 Jbeta primers. TCRdb's table, derived via immunoSEQ multiplex PCR, lists solely in-frame clones and lacks some. The table records about 150,000 clones, more than 60% of them present only once. Trimming took 8 bases from V and 3 from J, leaving 8 bases between them. Germline-derived CDR1 and CDR2 are LGHNA and YSLEER. This CDR3 is built from 13 residues. This sample was taken from a study of cytomegalovirus exposure and HLA in healthy donors. Study conclusions and caveats: Generally TCR sequences proved uncommon, though certain public TCRs appeared in numerous donors.

The J gene is TRBJ2-6, the V gene TRBV4-3; D gene unclear. Sequenced input: PBMCs. This TCR was sampled from a man aged 35-49 years in good health and CMV-seropositive. CDR3 region: CASGQYGANVLTF. DNA for the CDR3: TGCGCCAGCGGGCAATATGGGGCCAACGTCCTGACTTTC.